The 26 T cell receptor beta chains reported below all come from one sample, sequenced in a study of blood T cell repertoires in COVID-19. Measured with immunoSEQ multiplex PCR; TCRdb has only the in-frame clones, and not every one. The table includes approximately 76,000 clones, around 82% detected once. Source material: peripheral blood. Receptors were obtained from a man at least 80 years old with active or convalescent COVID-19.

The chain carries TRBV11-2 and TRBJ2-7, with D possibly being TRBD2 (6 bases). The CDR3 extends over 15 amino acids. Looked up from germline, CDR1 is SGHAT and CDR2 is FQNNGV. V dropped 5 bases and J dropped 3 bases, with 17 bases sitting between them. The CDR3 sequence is CASSLRTTSNYEQYF. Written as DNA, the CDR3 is TGTGCCAGCAGCCTGCGGACTACTTCTAACTACGAGCAGTACTTC.

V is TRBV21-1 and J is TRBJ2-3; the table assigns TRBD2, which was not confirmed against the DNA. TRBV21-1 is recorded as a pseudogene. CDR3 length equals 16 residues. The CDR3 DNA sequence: TGTGCCAGCAGCACGCGGGGGCGGGAGACCACAGATACGCAGTATTTT. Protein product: CASSTRGRETTDTQYF.

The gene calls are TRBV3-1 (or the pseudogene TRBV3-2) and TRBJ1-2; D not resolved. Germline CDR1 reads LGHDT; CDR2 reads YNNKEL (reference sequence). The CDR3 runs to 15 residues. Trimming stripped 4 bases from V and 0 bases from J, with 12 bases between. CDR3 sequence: CASSPRGPTNYGYTF. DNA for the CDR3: TGTGCCAGCAGCCCCCGGGGTCCCACTAACTATGGCTACACCTTC.

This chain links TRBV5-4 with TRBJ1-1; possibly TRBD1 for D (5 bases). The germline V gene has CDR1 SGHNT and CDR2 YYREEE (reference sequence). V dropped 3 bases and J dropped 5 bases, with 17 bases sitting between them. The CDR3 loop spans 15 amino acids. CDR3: CASSSRSRGGTEAFF. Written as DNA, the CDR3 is TGTGCCAGCAGCTCCCGGTCGCGGGGCGGGACTGAAGCTTTCTTT.

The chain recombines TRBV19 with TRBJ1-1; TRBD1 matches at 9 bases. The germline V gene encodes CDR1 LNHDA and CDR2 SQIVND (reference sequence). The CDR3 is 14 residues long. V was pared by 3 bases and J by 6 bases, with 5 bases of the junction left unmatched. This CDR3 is CASSINRGRPEAFF. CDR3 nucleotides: TGTGCCAGTAGTATTAACAGGGGGCGGCCTGAAGCTTTCTTT.

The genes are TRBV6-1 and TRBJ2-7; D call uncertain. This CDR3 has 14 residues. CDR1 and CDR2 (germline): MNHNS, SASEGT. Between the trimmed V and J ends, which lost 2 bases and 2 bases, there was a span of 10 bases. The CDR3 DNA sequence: TGTGCCAGCAGTGAATCGTGGCAGACCTACGAGCAGTACTTC. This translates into CASSESWQTYEQYF.

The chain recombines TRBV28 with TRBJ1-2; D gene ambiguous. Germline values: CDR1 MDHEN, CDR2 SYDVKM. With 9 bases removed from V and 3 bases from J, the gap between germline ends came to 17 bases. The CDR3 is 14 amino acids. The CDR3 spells CASWARGLDYGYTF. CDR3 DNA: TGTGCCAGTTGGGCGCGGGGATTGGACTATGGCTACACCTTC.

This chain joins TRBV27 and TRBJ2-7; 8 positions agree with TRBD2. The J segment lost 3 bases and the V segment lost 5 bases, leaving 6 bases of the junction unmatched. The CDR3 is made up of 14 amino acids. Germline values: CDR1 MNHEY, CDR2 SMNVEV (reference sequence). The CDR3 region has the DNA TGTGCCAGCAGTCCCGGGACTAGTATCTACGAGCAGTACTTC. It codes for CASSPGTSIYEQYF.

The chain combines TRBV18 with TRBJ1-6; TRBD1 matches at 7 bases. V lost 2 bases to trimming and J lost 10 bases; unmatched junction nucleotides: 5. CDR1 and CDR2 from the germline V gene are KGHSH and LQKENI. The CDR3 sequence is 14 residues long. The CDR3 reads CASSPEGAASPLHF. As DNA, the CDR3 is TGTGCCAGCTCACCAGAGGGGGCTGCATCACCCCTCCACTTT.

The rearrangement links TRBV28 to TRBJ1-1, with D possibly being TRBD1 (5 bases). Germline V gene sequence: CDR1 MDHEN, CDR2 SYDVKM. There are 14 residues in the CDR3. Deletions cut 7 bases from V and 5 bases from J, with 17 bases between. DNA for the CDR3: TGTGCCAGCACTCGACCCGGGGGGTTGACTGAAGCTTTCTTT. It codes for CASTRPGGLTEAFF.

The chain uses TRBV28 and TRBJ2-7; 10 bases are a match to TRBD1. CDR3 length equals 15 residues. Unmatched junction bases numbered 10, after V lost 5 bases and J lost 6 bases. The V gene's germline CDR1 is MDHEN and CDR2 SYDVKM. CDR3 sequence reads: CASSPPGTGVGEQYF. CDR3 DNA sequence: TGTGCCAGCAGTCCACCCGGGACAGGGGTGGGCGAGCAGTACTTC. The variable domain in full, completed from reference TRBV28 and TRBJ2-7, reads DVKVTQSSRYLVKRTGEKVFLECVQDMDHENMFWYRQDPGLGLRLIYFSYDVKMKEKGDIPEGYSVSREKKERFSLILESASTNQTSMYLCASSPPGTGVGEQYFGPGTRLTVT.

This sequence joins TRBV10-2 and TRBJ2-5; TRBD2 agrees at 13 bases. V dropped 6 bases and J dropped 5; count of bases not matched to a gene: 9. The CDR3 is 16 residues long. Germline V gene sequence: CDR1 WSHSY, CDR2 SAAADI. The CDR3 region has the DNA TGCGCCAGCAGGGGGACTAGCGGGATGTTTTTGGAGACCCAGTACTTC. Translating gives CASRGTSGMFLETQYF.

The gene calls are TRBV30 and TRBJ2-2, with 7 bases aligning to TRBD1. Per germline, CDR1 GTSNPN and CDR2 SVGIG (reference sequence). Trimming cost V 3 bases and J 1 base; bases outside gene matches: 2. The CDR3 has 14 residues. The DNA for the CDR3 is TGTGCCTGGAGGAGGACAGGGAACACCGGGGAGCTGTTTTTT. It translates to CAWRRTGNTGELFF.

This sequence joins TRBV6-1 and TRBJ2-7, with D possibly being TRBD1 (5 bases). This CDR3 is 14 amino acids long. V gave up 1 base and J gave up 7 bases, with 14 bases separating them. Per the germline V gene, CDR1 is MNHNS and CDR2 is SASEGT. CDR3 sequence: CASSEGTQKGEQYF. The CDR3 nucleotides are TGTGCCAGCAGTGAAGGGACGCAGAAGGGGGAGCAGTACTTC.

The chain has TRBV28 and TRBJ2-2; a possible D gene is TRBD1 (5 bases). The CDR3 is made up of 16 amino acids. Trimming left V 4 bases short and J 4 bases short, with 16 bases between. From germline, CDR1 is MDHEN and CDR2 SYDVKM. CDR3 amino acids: CASSSPGFIGTGELFF. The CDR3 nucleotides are TGTGCCAGCAGTTCCCCAGGGTTCATAGGCACCGGGGAGCTGTTTTTT.

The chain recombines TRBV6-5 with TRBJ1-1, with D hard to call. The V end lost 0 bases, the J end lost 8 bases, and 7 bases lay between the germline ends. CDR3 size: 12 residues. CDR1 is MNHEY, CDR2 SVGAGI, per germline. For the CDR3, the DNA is TGTGCCAGCAGTTACTCGAGGAGCGAAGCTTTCTTT. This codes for CASSYSRSEAFF.

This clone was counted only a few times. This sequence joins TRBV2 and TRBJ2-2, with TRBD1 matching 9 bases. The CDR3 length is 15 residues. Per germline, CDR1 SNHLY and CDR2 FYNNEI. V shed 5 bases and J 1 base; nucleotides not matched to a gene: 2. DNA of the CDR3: TGTGCCAGCAGTTCGGACAGGGGGAACACCGGGGAGCTGTTTTTT. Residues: CASSSDRGNTGELFF. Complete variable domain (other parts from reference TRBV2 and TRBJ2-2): EPEVTQTPSHQVTQMGQEVILRCVPISNHLYFYWYRQILGQKVEFLVSFYNNEISEKSEIFDDQFSVERPDGSNFTLKIRSTKLEDSAMYFCASSSDRGNTGELFFGEGSRLTVL.

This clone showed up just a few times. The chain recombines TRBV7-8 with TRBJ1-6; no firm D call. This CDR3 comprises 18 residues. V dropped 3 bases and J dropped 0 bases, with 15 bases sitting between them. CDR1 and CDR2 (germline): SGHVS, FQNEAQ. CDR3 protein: CASSLSGTASSYNSPLHF. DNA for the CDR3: TGTGCCAGCAGCTTGAGCGGAACGGCAAGCTCCTATAATTCACCCCTCCACTTT.

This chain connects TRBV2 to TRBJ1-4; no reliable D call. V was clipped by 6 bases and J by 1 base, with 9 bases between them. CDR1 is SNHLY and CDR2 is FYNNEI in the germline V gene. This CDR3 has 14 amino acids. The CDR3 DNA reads TGTGCCAGCAGCGCCCGGGTAACTAATGAAAAACTGTTTTTT. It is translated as CASSARVTNEKLFF.

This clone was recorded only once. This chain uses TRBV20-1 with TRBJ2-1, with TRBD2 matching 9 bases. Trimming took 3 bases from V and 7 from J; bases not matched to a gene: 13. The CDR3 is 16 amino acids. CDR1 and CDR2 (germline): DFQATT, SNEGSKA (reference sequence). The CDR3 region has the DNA TGCAGTGCTAGTGGGAATATAGCGGGAGTTGTAAATGAGCAGTTCTTC. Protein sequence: CSASGNIAGVVNEQFF.

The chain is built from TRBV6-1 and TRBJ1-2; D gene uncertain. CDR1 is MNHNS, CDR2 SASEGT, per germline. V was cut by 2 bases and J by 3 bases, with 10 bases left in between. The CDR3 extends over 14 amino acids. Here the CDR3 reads CASSENFGYYGYTF. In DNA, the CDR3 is TGTGCCAGCAGTGAAAATTTCGGTTACTATGGCTACACCTTC.

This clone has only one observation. CDR3 residues: CASSPGTSGSSYNEQFF. The CDR3 coding sequence is TGTGCCAGCAGCCCCGGGACTAGCGGGAGTTCCTACAATGAGCAGTTCTTC. This chain connects TRBV5-4 to TRBJ2-1; 14 positions match TRBD2. CDR1 is SGHNT, CDR2 YYREEE, per germline (reference sequence). The CDR3 length is 17 residues. With 4 bases clipped from V and 1 base from J, the junction kept 4 bases outside the gene matches.

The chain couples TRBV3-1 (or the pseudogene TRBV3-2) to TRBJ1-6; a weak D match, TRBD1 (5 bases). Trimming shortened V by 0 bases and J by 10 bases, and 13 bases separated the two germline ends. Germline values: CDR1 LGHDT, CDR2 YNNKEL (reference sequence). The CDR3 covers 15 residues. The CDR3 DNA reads TGTGCCAGCAGCCAAGAATTCCAGGGCCGGTCACCCCTCCACTTT. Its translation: CASSQEFQGRSPLHF.

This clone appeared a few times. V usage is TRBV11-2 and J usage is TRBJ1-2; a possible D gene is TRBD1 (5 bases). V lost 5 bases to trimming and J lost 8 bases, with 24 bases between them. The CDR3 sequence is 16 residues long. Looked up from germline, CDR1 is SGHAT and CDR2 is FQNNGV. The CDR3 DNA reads TGTGCCAGCAGCCCATTGGCGCAGGGTCGTTCTGAGGGCTACACCTTC. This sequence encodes CASSPLAQGRSEGYTF.

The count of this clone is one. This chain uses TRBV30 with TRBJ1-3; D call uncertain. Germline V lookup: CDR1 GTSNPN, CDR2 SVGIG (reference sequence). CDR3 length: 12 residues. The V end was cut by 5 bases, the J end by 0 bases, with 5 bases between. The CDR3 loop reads CAWGLSGNTIYF. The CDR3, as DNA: TGTGCCTGGGGACTCTCTGGAAACACCATATATTTT.

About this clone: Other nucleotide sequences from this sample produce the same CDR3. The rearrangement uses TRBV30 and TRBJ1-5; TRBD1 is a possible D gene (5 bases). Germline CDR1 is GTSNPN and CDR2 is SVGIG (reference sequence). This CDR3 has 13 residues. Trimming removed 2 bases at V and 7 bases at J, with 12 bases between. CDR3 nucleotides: TGTGCCTGGAGTTCTCGGGGGGACCAGCCCCAGCATTTT. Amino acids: CAWSSRGDQPQHF.